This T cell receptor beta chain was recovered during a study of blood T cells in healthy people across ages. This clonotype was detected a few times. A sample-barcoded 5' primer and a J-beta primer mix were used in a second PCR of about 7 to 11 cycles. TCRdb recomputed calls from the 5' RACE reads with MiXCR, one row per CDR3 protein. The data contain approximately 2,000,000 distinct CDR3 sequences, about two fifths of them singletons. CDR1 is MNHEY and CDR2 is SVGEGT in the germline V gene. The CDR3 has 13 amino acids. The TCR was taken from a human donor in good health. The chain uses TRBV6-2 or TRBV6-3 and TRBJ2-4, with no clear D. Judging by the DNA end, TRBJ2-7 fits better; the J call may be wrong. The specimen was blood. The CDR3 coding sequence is TGTGCCAGCAGAGGCCCATCGACAAGCGAGCAGTACTTC. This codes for CASRGPSTSEQYF.